The 26 T cell receptor beta chains listed next were all sequenced from one sample in a study of shared clonotypes between healthy human individuals. Naive CD8 cells were CD45RO-negative, positively selected for CCR7, excluding terminally differentiated effector memory CD45RA+ cells. Some clones are missing from TCRdb's copy, which holds only in-frame ones; the method was immunoSEQ multiplex PCR. The repertoire consists of hundreds of thousands of clones, with about 91% occurring once and the leading ten covering about 25%. Sequencing was performed on naive CD8+ T cells sorted from blood. The receptors stem from a man aged 30-40 years in good health.

As concerns this clone: The same CDR3 is also encoded by other DNA sequences in this sample. The chain links TRBV27 to TRBJ2-7; 10 nucleotides match TRBD2. Germline loops: CDR1 MNHEY, CDR2 SMNVEV (reference sequence). This CDR3 region has 15 residues. J gave up 2 bases and V 2 bases, and 3 bases lay outside the gene matches. Written as DNA, the CDR3 is TGTGCCAGCAGTTTAGGGCTAGCGGGAGCCTACGAGCAGTACTTC. It specifies CASSLGLAGAYEQYF.

The gene calls are TRBV7-6 and TRBJ1-5; D gene ambiguous. CDR3 length equals 15 residues. With 2 bases removed from V and 4 bases from J, the gap between germline ends came to 12 bases. The germline gives CDR1 SGHVS, CDR2 FNYEAQ. The CDR3, as DNA: TGTGCCAGCAGCTTATTTTCCGGGGAGAATCAGCCCCAGCATTTT. Its translation: CASSLFSGENQPQHF.

This chain connects TRBV19 to TRBJ2-2; no definite D call. V was cut by 5 bases and J by 6 bases, with 13 bases left in between. The V gene's germline CDR1 is LNHDA and CDR2 SQIVND (reference sequence). This CDR3 is 14 amino acids long. CDR3 bases: TGTGCCAGTAGTGTTCGCGAGAAAGCCGGGGAGCTGTTTTTT. The encoded protein is CASSVREKAGELFF.

This clone was detected once. Other DNA variants within this sample encode the same CDR3. J is TRBJ2-7 and V is TRBV5-1; maybe TRBD1 (6 bases). Germline V lookup: CDR1 SGHRS, CDR2 YFSETQ. The V end lost 1 base, the J end lost 0 bases, and 11 bases lay between the germline ends. This CDR3 has 15 residues. The CDR3 spells CASSLRQGSSYEQYF. CDR3 nucleotide sequence: TGCGCCAGCAGCTTGCGTCAGGGGAGCTCCTACGAGCAGTACTTC. Filled out from reference TRBV5-1 and TRBJ2-7, the complete variable domain reads KAGVTQTPRYLIKTRGQQVTLSCSPISGHRSVSWYQQTPGQGLQFLFEYFSETQRNKGNFPGRFSGRQFSNSRSEMNVSTLELGDSALYLCASSLRQGSSYEQYFGPGTRLTVT.

The chain carries TRBV7-3 and TRBJ2-2; the D gene is possibly TRBD1 (5 bases). Germline V CDR1 and CDR2: SGHTA, FQGTGA. With 4 bases removed from V and 6 bases from J, the gap between germline ends came to 15 bases. The CDR3 spans 15 residues. The CDR3 DNA reads as TGTGCCAGCAGCTCGGACATGGGGTTTTCCGGGGAGCTGTTTTTT. It yields the protein CASSSDMGFSGELFF.

The chain is built from TRBV29-1 and TRBJ2-7; TRBD1 agrees at 11 bases. V was clipped by 0 bases and J by 2 bases; unmatched bases: 3. Germline V CDR1 and CDR2: SQVTM, ANQGSEA. The CDR3 sequence is 15 residues long. This chain's CDR3 is CSVEEGTGGAYEQYF. The CDR3 DNA reads as TGCAGCGTTGAAGAGGGGACAGGGGGTGCCTACGAGCAGTACTTC.

The chain joins TRBV28 to TRBJ2-7, with 11 positions matching TRBD1. In germline, CDR1 is MDHEN, CDR2 SYDVKM. V was pared by 3 bases and J by 3 bases, with 13 bases of the junction left unmatched. The CDR3 is 18 amino acids. Here the CDR3 reads CASSFDRTGGNKFYEQYF. The CDR3 DNA sequence: TGTGCCAGCAGTTTTGATAGGACAGGGGGCAATAAGTTCTACGAGCAGTACTTC.

V is TRBV9 and J is TRBJ2-1; 11 positions agree with TRBD2. Looked up from germline, CDR1 is SGDLS and CDR2 is YYNGEE. The CDR3 totals 15 residues. The V segment lost 5 bases and the J segment 7 bases; nucleotides outside the gene matches: 8. CDR3 nucleotide sequence: TGTGCCAGCAGTTTAGCGGGAGGGCCGGGAAATGAGCAGTTCTTC. It codes for CASSLAGGPGNEQFF.

The sample holds one count of this clone. One junction end does not reproduce the germline sequence, and a read error may be involved. V and J are TRBV11-2 and TRBJ2-5; D unclear. The CDR3 sequence is 11 residues long. In germline, CDR1 is SGHAT, CDR2 FQNNGV. As DNA, the CDR3 is TGTGCCAGCAGCTTTGGCCCACCACCAGACTTC. As protein: CASSFGPPPDF. Full variable domain (remainder filled in from reference TRBV11-2 and TRBJ2-5): EAGVAQSPRYKIIEKRQSVAFWCNPISGHATLYWYQQILGQGPKLLIQFQNNGVVDDSQLPKDRFSAERLKGVDSTLKIQPAKLEDSAVYLCASSFGPPPDFGPGTRLLVL.

The gene calls are TRBV29-1 and TRBJ2-1; D not certain. The CDR3 covers 11 residues. CDR1 is SQVTM, CDR2 ANQGSEA, per germline. Deletions cut 5 bases from V and 9 bases from J, with 11 bases between. The DNA of the CDR3 is TGCAGCGTTCATCTGTCGGGTGAGCAGTTCTTC. It specifies CSVHLSGEQFF.

J is TRBJ2-1 and V is TRBV11-2; 8 positions agree with TRBD2. Unmatched junction bases numbered 4, after V lost 5 bases and J lost 1 base. The germline V gene has CDR1 SGHAT and CDR2 FQNNGV. This CDR3 contains 15 residues. The CDR3 nucleotides read TGTGCCAGCAGCGTGCTAGCGGGTTCCTACAATGAGCAGTTCTTC. Its protein is CASSVLAGSYNEQFF.

This clone was seen once. The chain links TRBV28 to TRBJ2-5; weak D call: TRBD1 (6 bases). CDR1 is MDHEN, CDR2 SYDVKM, per germline. V was pared by 7 bases and J by 7 bases, with 22 bases between. The CDR3 consists of 15 residues. CDR3 nucleotide sequence: TGTGCCAGCAATGGAGCAGGGGCCATGGTATGGACCCAGTACTTC. This codes for CASNGAGAMVWTQYF.

The chain is built from TRBV27 and TRBJ1-4, with 7 bases matching TRBD1. CDR3 length equals 17 residues. J gave up 7 bases and V 1 base, and 12 bases lay outside the gene matches. Germline CDR1 MNHEY, CDR2 SMNVEV (reference sequence). DNA for the CDR3: TGTGCCAGCAGTTTATTGTCAGGGGGAGGTCCCGGTGAAAAACTGTTTTTT. This codes for CASSLLSGGGPGEKLFF.

V and J are TRBV19 and TRBJ1-4; D perhaps matches TRBD1 (5 bases). CDR3 size: 20 residues. The germline V gene has CDR1 LNHDA and CDR2 SQIVND (reference sequence). V shed 0 bases and J shed 0 bases, with 20 bases lying between them. The CDR3 protein is CASSIDLAGTSYATNEKLFF. Here the CDR3 DNA reads TGTGCCAGTAGTATAGATCTCGCAGGGACGTCGTATGCAACTAATGAAAAACTGTTTTTT.

The CDR3 region is CASRYGQTDSTGELFF. The DNA for the CDR3 is TGTGCCAGCAGGTACGGGCAAACTGATTCCACCGGGGAGCTGTTTTTT. V and J are TRBV28 and TRBJ2-2, with unresolved D. Trimming left V 6 bases short and J 4 bases short, with 18 bases between. The germline V gene encodes CDR1 MDHEN and CDR2 SYDVKM. The CDR3 has 16 amino acids.

The gene calls are TRBV29-1 and TRBJ1-1, with no clear D. Germline loops: CDR1 SQVTM, CDR2 ANQGSEA. CDR3 length: 12 amino acids. The V end lost 4 bases, the J end lost 1 base, and 7 bases lay between the germline ends. CDR3 amino acids: CSVVWGNTEAFF. The CDR3 nucleotides read TGCAGCGTTGTGTGGGGGAACACTGAAGCTTTCTTT.

This clone was counted a single time. The chain is built from TRBV15 and TRBJ1-1; maybe TRBD1 (6 bases). Germline CDR1 is LNHNV and CDR2 is YYDKDF (reference sequence). V lost 1 base, J lost 1 base, and 13 bases lay in between. The CDR3 length is 16 residues. DNA for the CDR3: TGTGCCACCAGCAGAGTGGGGGGGCTCGCGAACACTGAAGCTTTCTTT. This translates into CATSRVGGLANTEAFF.

The CDR3 is CASSQEDTNTEAFF. In nucleotides, the CDR3 is TGCGCCAGCAGCCAAGAAGACACGAACACTGAAGCTTTCTTT. V gene TRBV4-1 combines with J gene TRBJ1-1; D remains unclear. The CDR3 consists of 14 residues. The germline V gene encodes CDR1 MGHRA and CDR2 YSYEKL. Trimming left V 0 bases short and J 1 base short, with 6 bases between.

V gene TRBV5-6 combines with J gene TRBJ2-5; possibly TRBD2 for D (5 bases). This CDR3 is built from 13 residues. V shed 6 bases and J shed 3 bases, with 12 bases lying between them. Germline CDR1 SGHDT, CDR2 YYEEEE. The CDR3 region is CASTLSGEETQYF. The CDR3 region has the DNA TGTGCCAGCACCCTCAGCGGAGAAGAGACCCAGTACTTC.

The chain employs TRBV29-1 and TRBJ2-1; 7 bases are a match to TRBD2. The CDR3 length is 13 residues. The germline CDR1 and CDR2 sequences are SQVTM and ANQGSEA. Trimming cost V 4 bases and J 2 bases; bases outside gene matches: 2. As DNA, the CDR3 is TGCAGCGTTGTGGGACTACCCTACAATGAGCAGTTCTTC. This sequence encodes CSVVGLPYNEQFF.

The J gene is TRBJ2-7, the V gene TRBV10-3; D might be TRBD1 or TRBD2, each matching 5 bases. Trimming stripped 0 bases from V and 2 bases from J, with 8 bases between. The CDR3 has 14 residues. Germline V gene lookup returns CDR1 ENHRY and CDR2 SYGVKD. CDR3 sequence: CAISESGDPYEQYF. DNA of the CDR3: TGTGCCATCAGTGAGTCGGGGGACCCCTACGAGCAGTACTTC.

The gene calls are TRBV11-2 and TRBJ2-1; 11 nucleotides agree with TRBD1. With V trimmed by 4 bases and J by 8 bases, 4 bases remained unmatched. The CDR3 extends over 14 amino acids. The germline V gene has CDR1 SGHAT and CDR2 FQNNGV. As DNA, the CDR3 is TGTGCCAGCAGCTCAGGACAGGGGGCTTATGAGCAGTTCTTC. This encodes CASSSGQGAYEQFF.

The chain recombines TRBV7-6 with TRBJ2-5, with D unresolved. This CDR3 is 13 amino acids long. V lost 2 bases, J lost 5 bases, and 9 bases lay in between. From germline, CDR1 is SGHVS and CDR2 FNYEAQ. The CDR3 DNA follows: TGTGCCAGCAGCTTACTTGTTAGGGAGACCCAGTACTTC. Encoded protein: CASSLLVRETQYF.

Concerning this clone itself: Other DNA sequences in this sample translate to the same CDR3. For the CDR3, the DNA is TGTGCCAGCGGGTCCTCTGGAAACACCATATATTTT. It codes for CASGSSGNTIYF. V is TRBV27 and J is TRBJ1-3; D is ambiguous. Trimming stripped 8 bases from V and 0 bases from J, with 5 bases between. CDR3 length: 12 amino acids. Per the germline V gene, CDR1 is MNHEY and CDR2 is SMNVEV (reference sequence).

J is TRBJ2-7 and V is TRBV10-2; TRBD1 agrees at 12 bases. CDR3 size: 15 residues. Germline CDR1 and CDR2: WSHSY and SAAADI. J was trimmed by 2 bases and V by 4 bases; bases with no gene match: 3. CDR3 protein: CASSVGDRGPYEQYF. In DNA form, the CDR3 reads TGCGCCAGCAGTGTTGGGGACAGGGGGCCCTACGAGCAGTACTTC.

Concerning this clone: The sample carries other DNA sequences with the same CDR3. The chain employs TRBV11-2 and TRBJ2-1; 7 bases agree with TRBD1. This CDR3 comprises 12 residues. Germline loops: CDR1 SGHAT, CDR2 FQNNGV. Trimming took 4 bases from V and 7 from J; bases not matched to a gene: 1. CDR3: CASSSTGNEQFF. The CDR3 DNA is TGTGCCAGCAGCTCGACAGGGAATGAGCAGTTCTTC.